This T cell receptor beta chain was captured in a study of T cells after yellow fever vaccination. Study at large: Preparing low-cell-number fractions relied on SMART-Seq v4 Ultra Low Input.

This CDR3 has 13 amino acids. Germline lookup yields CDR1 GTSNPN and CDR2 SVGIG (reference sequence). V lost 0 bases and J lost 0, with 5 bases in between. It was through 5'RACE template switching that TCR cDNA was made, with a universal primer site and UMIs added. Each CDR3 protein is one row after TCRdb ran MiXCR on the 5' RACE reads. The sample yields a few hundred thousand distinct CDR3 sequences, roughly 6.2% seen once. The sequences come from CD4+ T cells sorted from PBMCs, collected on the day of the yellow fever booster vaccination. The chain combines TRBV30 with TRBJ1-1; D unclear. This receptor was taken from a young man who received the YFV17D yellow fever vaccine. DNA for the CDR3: TGTGCCTGGAGTGTAGGTCTGAACACTGAAGCTTTCTTT. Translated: CAWSVGLNTEAFF.